The present TCR beta chain was sequenced within a study of T-cell memory formation after mild COVID-19 (dated by TCRdb to the early 2020s). About the study as a whole: TCR sequence clusters from the two donors were found to be largely donor specific. The cohort was made up of two young adult volunteers, one female and one male, who were previously healthy. In two donors, T-cell clones that expanded and contracted after mild COVID-19 were tracked by sequencing TCRalpha and TCRbeta repertoires over time.

Sequencer: Illumina NovaSeq 6000. TCRalpha and TCRbeta cDNA libraries were constructed by 5'RACE with constant-segment primers, with sample barcodes and unique molecular identifiers being introduced. Trizol reagent was used to extract RNA from every sample. The libraries were amplified in two PCR steps, and the second step added a second sample barcode and Illumina TruSeq adapters. Libraries were sequenced on an Illumina NovaSeq with 2 x 150 bp paired-end reads. The study's processing was this. Demultiplexing of reads and collapsing into UMI-guided consensus sequences were performed with migec v1.2.7. Using mixcr v2.1.11, the UMI consensuses were aligned to TRA and TRB V and J templates and assembled into clonotypes. A clonotype was counted as expanded or contracted only when both edgeR and NoisET called the clonotype significant, with the noise models trained on biological replicates. For edgeR calls, a false discovery rate-adjusted p below 0.01 and a log2 fold-change threshold of 1 were applied. As an exploratory analysis of dynamics, max-normalized trajectories of the 1000 most abundant clonotypes were examined with PCA combined with hierarchical clustering. Each responding clone was given a CD4 or CD8 phenotype based on the CD4+ and CD8+ repertoires, which had been sequenced separately. Using fastp at Q25 and MiXCR, TCRdb reprocessed the public reads and kept productive beta chains. Entries that share a CDR3 protein sequence are merged under the most common genes and DNA. What appears here as the V and J calls and clone size reflects TCRdb's work, not the paper's. The table for this sample lists 250,000 to 300,000 distinct CDR3 sequences; about 16% of them were counted only once. The ten largest clones take up around 23% of the sample.

The sample holds a few counts of this clonotype. No cognate antigen has been identified for it. Base qualities are missing; no much larger clone stands one base away. PBMCs were isolated by Ficoll-Paque density gradient centrifugation. Points the paper makes about the study in general: Contracting CD4+ clones were found mainly in CM and EM memory subsets, while CD8+ clones were enriched in EMRA. SARS-CoV-2 specificity of the second-wave clones peaking on day 37 was not confirmed. Some responding clones were detected in pre-infection memory, suggesting pre-existing cross-reactive memory T cells joined the SARS-CoV-2 response. Clones that contracted from day 15 to 85 showed balanced CD4/CD8 phenotypes, whereas a second wave of clones that expanded from day 15 to 37 leaned towards CD4+. The study covered only two mild cases, and larger cohorts including severe cases with pre-infection samples were considered necessary.

The CDR3 has 14 amino acids, counting the end cysteine and phenylalanine. Just the 42-base CDR3 DNA is kept, in frame starting at base 1. A distance of 13 bases separates the germline ends of V and J, which lose 5 bases and 6 bases respectively. The receptor's source is a man younger than 35 who had mild COVID-19 (a few samples of this study predate the infection). The sample titles of this study are shuffled in the database, so cell type and time point are left out; the donor was told from shared clones. What was sequenced was PBMCs or a T cell subset sorted from them (not recorded which). The chain employs TRBV12-3 or TRBV12-4 and TRBJ1-4; confidence is insufficient to name the D gene. The DNA sequence follows: TGTGCCAGCAGTCGAAGGGTTTTAGATGAAAAACTGTTTTTT. It codes for CASSRRVLDEKLFF.